This TCR beta chain was sequenced during a study of T cells in localized non-small cell lung cancer. Clones were sequenced by immunoSEQ multiplex PCR, and TCRdb holds only the in-frame ones, with some missing. Of some 21,000 clones in the sample, approximately 90% are singletons; the top ten hold over 7.5%. The CDR3 runs 13 residues. J gave up 6 bases and V 7 bases, and 5 bases lay outside the gene matches. Germline V gene lookup returns CDR1 LNHDA and CDR2 SQIVND (reference sequence). This chain connects TRBV19 to TRBJ2-2; 7 nucleotides align to TRBD2. The TCR originated in a man aged 35-75 years with stage I lung adenocarcinoma. The sequencing here drew on peripheral blood, taken before any cancer treatment. Here the CDR3 reads CASTLGLAGELFF. The CDR3, as DNA: TGTGCCAGTACCCTAGGACTAGCCGGGGAGCTGTTTTTT.